Following are 29 T cell receptor beta chains from one sample sequenced in a study of cytomegalovirus exposure and HLA in healthy donors. PCR employed 60 Vbeta and 13 Jbeta primers. Profiled with immunoSEQ multiplex PCR; TCRdb holds only in-frame clones, not every one. The table records 150,000 to 200,000 clones, about 82% of them present only once. Sequencing was performed on PBMCs. The origin of the receptors is a woman between 45 and 60 years old in good health and CMV-seronegative.

For this clone: This same CDR3 is encoded by further DNA sequences in the sample. The chain couples TRBV28 to TRBJ2-7, with D possibly being TRBD2 (6 bases). The CDR3 is made up of 15 amino acids. With 6 bases removed from V and 0 bases from J, the gap between germline ends came to 15 bases. Germline V CDR1 and CDR2: MDHEN, SYDVKM. The CDR3 bases are TGTGCCAGCAGGGAAGGCGGGAAGAGCTCCTACGAGCAGTACTTC. Translated: CASREGGKSSYEQYF.

This clone appeared a few times. V gene TRBV19 combines with J gene TRBJ2-6; D is possibly TRBD2 (6 bases). V lost 3 bases and J lost 0, with 15 bases in between. The germline V gene encodes CDR1 LNHDA and CDR2 SQIVND (reference sequence). The CDR3 is 18 residues long. The CDR3 DNA reads as TGTGCCAGTAGTATCGGGAGAGTGATACTCTCTGGGGCCAACGTCCTGACTTTC. It translates to CASSIGRVILSGANVLTF.

V and J are TRBV28 and TRBJ2-2; tentative D call: TRBD2 (6 bases). Germline CDR1 MDHEN, CDR2 SYDVKM. V was shortened by 3 bases and J by 6 bases, with 11 bases between the two germline ends. The CDR3 contains 14 residues. The CDR3 sequence is CASSLPGGSGELFF. The CDR3 DNA reads TGTGCCAGCAGTTTGCCAGGAGGGTCCGGGGAGCTGTTTTTT.

This sequence joins TRBV14 and TRBJ2-7; a weak D match, TRBD1 (5 bases). CDR1 is SGHDN, CDR2 FVKESK, per germline. Trimming took 1 base from V and 3 from J, leaving 10 bases between them. The CDR3 has 14 amino acids. The CDR3 region is CASSQGTIFYEQYF. DNA of the CDR3: TGTGCCAGCAGCCAAGGGACAATTTTCTACGAGCAGTACTTC.

This clone has more than one count but fewer than ten. The rearrangement uses TRBV5-1 and TRBJ2-7; TRBD2 matches at 14 bases. Germline V gives CDR1 SGHRS, CDR2 YFSETQ. The CDR3 totals 18 residues. With 0 bases clipped from V and 2 bases from J, the junction kept 7 bases outside the gene matches. The CDR3 protein is CASSLALGLAGETYEQYF. CDR3 sequence (DNA): TGCGCCAGCAGCTTGGCCTTGGGACTAGCGGGAGAAACCTACGAGCAGTACTTC.

CDR3 nucleotides: TGCGCCAGCAGCTTAGCGGGCGAGGGTCACAATGAGCAGTTCTTC. It translates to CASSLAGEGHNEQFF. The rearrangement uses TRBV5-1 and TRBJ2-1; the D gene is possibly TRBD2 (6 bases). Per the germline V gene, CDR1 is SGHRS and CDR2 is YFSETQ. This CDR3 is 15 amino acids long. V lost 2 bases to trimming and J lost 5 bases, with 14 bases between them.

V gene TRBV7-8 combines with J gene TRBJ2-3, with D uncertain. Looked up from germline, CDR1 is SGHVS and CDR2 is FQNEAQ. This CDR3 has 14 residues. V lost 1 base, J lost 0 bases, and 5 bases lay in between. CDR3 in amino acids: CASSLGRSTDTQYF. CDR3 DNA: TGTGCCAGCAGCTTAGGCAGAAGCACAGATACGCAGTATTTT.

This rearrangement joins TRBV15 to TRBJ1-4; no clear D. The CDR3 has 15 residues. CDR1 and CDR2 (germline): LNHNV, YYDKDF (reference sequence). Trimming shortened V by 1 base and J by 4 bases, and 10 bases separated the two germline ends. Here the CDR3 reads CATSRGGTVNEKLFF. CDR3 nucleotide sequence: TGTGCCACCAGCAGAGGTGGAACAGTTAATGAAAAACTGTTTTTT.

For this clone: The junction and the germline gene differ at one end; a read error may be behind it. The chain has TRBV7-9 and TRBJ2-5; 7 nucleotides line up with TRBD2. Germline V gene data show CDR1 as SEHNR and CDR2 as FQNEAQ (reference sequence). The CDR3 runs 15 residues. CDR3 nucleotide sequence: TGTTCCAGCAGTTCAACCGGGACTATCCAAGAGACCCAGTACTTC. Translated: CSSSSTGTIQETQYF.

The chain employs TRBV5-1 and TRBJ2-3, with D possibly matching TRBD1 (5 bases). The V end was cut by 0 bases, the J end by 4 bases, with 21 bases between. This CDR3 is built from 18 residues. CDR1 SGHRS and CDR2 YFSETQ come from the germline V gene. CDR3 in amino acids: CASSLARQSRAESDTQYF. Written as DNA, the CDR3 is TGCGCCAGCAGCTTGGCCCGACAGAGCCGGGCAGAATCAGATACGCAGTATTTT.

The chain employs TRBV5-4 and TRBJ2-3; D is possibly TRBD2 (5 bases). The CDR3 runs 15 residues. V lost 2 bases, J lost 4 bases, and 14 bases lay in between. In germline, CDR1 is SGHNT, CDR2 YYREEE (reference sequence). CDR3 region: CASSLEGGRADTQYF. Here the CDR3 DNA reads TGTGCCAGCAGCTTAGAGGGTGGGCGTGCAGATACGCAGTATTTT. Supplemented by reference TRBV5-4 and TRBJ2-3, the full variable domain reads ETGVTQSPTHLIKTRGQQVTLRCSSQSGHNTVSWYQQALGQGPQFIFQYYREEENGRGNFPPRFSGLQFPNYSSELNVNALELDDSALYLCASSLEGGRADTQYFGPGTRLTVL.

This clone has just one count. The chain has TRBV6-6 and TRBJ1-5; D may be TRBD1 (5 bases). The CDR3 is 15 amino acids. V shed 8 bases and J shed 4 bases, with 18 bases lying between them. Per germline, CDR1 MNHNY and CDR2 SVGAGI (reference sequence). The DNA of the CDR3 is TGTGCCAGCGGGCCCCGGGGGAGGGGAAATCAGCCCCAGCATTTT. Amino acids: CASGPRGRGNQPQHF.

This clone showed up just once. This chain connects TRBV7-9 to TRBJ2-7; 7 positions match TRBD1. Germline CDR1 SEHNR, CDR2 FQNEAQ (reference sequence). The CDR3 is 14 residues long. Trimming removed 3 bases from V and 5 bases from J; junction bases left unmatched: 7. Here the CDR3 DNA reads TGTGCCAGCAGCTTCCCCGGGACAGCAAACGAGCAGTACTTC. Encoded protein: CASSFPGTANEQYF. Supplemented by reference TRBV7-9 and TRBJ2-7, the full variable domain reads DTGVSQNPRHKITKRGQNVTFRCDPISEHNRLYWYRQTLGQGPEFLTYFQNEAQLEKSRLLSDRFSAERPKGSFSTLEIQRTEQGDSAMYLCASSFPGTANEQYFGPGTRLTVT.

The chain combines TRBV6-5 with TRBJ2-5; D is unclear. The end of the DNA fits TRBJ2-7 better, so the J call may be wrong. Germline CDR1 reads MNHEY; CDR2 reads SVGAGI. The CDR3 sequence is 13 residues long. The CDR3, as DNA: TGTGCCAGCAGTTACGCCACTAACTACGAGCAGTACTTC. Amino acids: CASSYATNYEQYF.

On this clone itself: An end of the junction does not agree with germline; a read error may underlie this. The identical CDR3 is also encoded by other nucleotide sequences in the sample. This chain links TRBV7-9 with TRBJ1-1; no definite D call. Per germline, CDR1 SEHNR and CDR2 FQNEAQ (reference sequence). The CDR3 has 15 amino acids. The CDR3 region is CASSLVQGRNTEAFF. CDR3 coding DNA: TGTGCCAGCAGCTTAGTTCAAGGGAGAAACACTGAGGCTTTCTTT.

This clone appeared a few times. The chain combines TRBV7-9 with TRBJ1-4; TRBD1 matches at 12 bases. This CDR3 is built from 19 residues. Germline values: CDR1 SEHNR, CDR2 FQNEAQ (reference sequence). V lost 0 bases, J lost 7 bases, and 12 bases stayed unmatched. The CDR3 here is CASSLALMGQGASSEKLFF. The CDR3 region has the DNA TGTGCCAGCAGCTTAGCCCTCATGGGACAGGGGGCAAGTAGTGAAAAACTGTTTTTT.

V and J are TRBV11-3 and TRBJ2-7; TRBD1 agrees at 10 bases. The V segment lost 0 bases and the J segment 9 bases; nucleotides outside the gene matches: 2. There are 13 residues in the CDR3. Germline loops: CDR1 SGHNT, CDR2 YENEEA. CDR3 amino acids: CASSLEGQGLQYF. CDR3 sequence (DNA): TGTGCCAGCAGCTTAGAGGGACAGGGGTTGCAGTACTTC.

The chain couples TRBV6-5 to TRBJ2-1; TRBD2 is a possible D gene (7 bases). CDR3 length equals 15 residues. The germline CDR1 and CDR2 sequences are MNHEY and SVGAGI. The ends were cut back, 6 bases at V and 2 bases at J, with 14 bases in the middle. CDR3 loop: CASSLGGGTYNEQFF. CDR3 DNA: TGTGCCAGCAGCCTAGGGGGAGGGACCTACAATGAGCAGTTCTTC.

The V gene is TRBV28, the J gene TRBJ2-2, with a possible D match to TRBD1 (5 bases). V shed 5 bases and J shed 6 bases, with 10 bases lying between them. CDR1 MDHEN and CDR2 SYDVKM come from the germline V gene. This CDR3 region has 13 residues. CDR3 region: CASSIRVPGELFF. The CDR3 nucleotides are TGTGCCAGCAGTATCAGGGTACCCGGGGAGCTGTTTTTT.

V and J are TRBV6-4 and TRBJ1-2; the match to TRBD1 covers 11 bases. With V trimmed by 6 bases and J by 8 bases, 11 bases remained unmatched. CDR1 MRHNA and CDR2 SNTAGT come from the germline V gene. The CDR3 covers 15 residues. CDR3 sequence: CASRDPGQGVEGYTF. CDR3 in DNA: TGTGCCAGCAGAGATCCGGGACAGGGGGTGGAGGGCTACACCTTC.

The chain's CDR3 is CASSPRGRGGPKGFF. The CDR3 DNA reads TGTGCCAGCAGTCCTCGAGGGCGGGGAGGGCCGAAGGGGTTCTTC. The chain uses TRBV27 and TRBJ2-1; 7 nucleotides line up with TRBD2. V shed 5 bases, J shed 15 bases, and the junction held 19 bases outside the gene matches. Per the germline V gene, CDR1 is MNHEY and CDR2 is SMNVEV (reference sequence). The CDR3 loop spans 15 amino acids.

The chain couples TRBV4-1 to TRBJ2-7, with 9 bases fitting TRBD1. The length of the CDR3 is 15 residues. The J segment lost 8 bases and the V segment lost 2 bases, leaving 10 bases of the junction unmatched. Germline CDR1 reads MGHRA; CDR2 reads YSYEKL. The CDR3 DNA follows: TGCGCCAGCAGCCAACCTGGGACAGGGAAAGCAAAGCAGTACTTC. Amino acids: CASSQPGTGKAKQYF.

The chain has TRBV7-8 and TRBJ1-5, with D possibly matching TRBD1 (6 bases). V lost 5 bases to trimming and J lost 7 bases, with 15 bases between them. The V gene's germline CDR1 is SGHVS and CDR2 FQNEAQ. This CDR3 spans 14 amino acids. CDR3 amino acids: CASSPWGQEQPQHF. The CDR3 DNA sequence: TGTGCCAGCAGCCCTTGGGGGCAGGAGCAGCCCCAGCATTTT.

The chain uses TRBV6-6 and TRBJ2-5; tentative D call: TRBD2 (6 bases). Germline lookup yields CDR1 MNHNY and CDR2 SVGAGI (reference sequence). This CDR3 region has 13 residues. Trimming shortened V by 6 bases and J by 2 bases, and 10 bases separated the two germline ends. The CDR3 DNA is TGTGCCAGCAGGGTCAGCGGGCAAGAGACCCAGTACTTC. This sequence encodes CASRVSGQETQYF.

The chain's CDR3 is CASSPTGGTGPYF. Here the CDR3 DNA reads TGTGCCAGCAGTCCGACCGGCGGGACCGGCCCGTATTTT. The chain recombines TRBV27 with TRBJ2-3, with a tentative D call TRBD2 (6 bases). CDR1 MNHEY and CDR2 SMNVEV come from the germline V gene (reference sequence). V was cut by 5 bases and J by 14 bases, with 20 bases left in between. The CDR3 is 13 residues long.

The chain is built from TRBV5-1 and TRBJ2-1, with D hard to call. Trimming pared 4 bases from V and 2 bases from J, leaving 13 bases between. This CDR3 is built from 15 residues. CDR1 SGHRS and CDR2 YFSETQ come from the germline V gene. The CDR3 sequence: CASSPAVYTYNEQFF. CDR3 bases: TGCGCCAGCAGCCCGGCGGTGTATACCTACAATGAGCAGTTCTTC. Supplemented by reference TRBV5-1 and TRBJ2-1, the full variable domain reads KAGVTQTPRYLIKTRGQQVTLSCSPISGHRSVSWYQQTPGQGLQFLFEYFSETQRNKGNFPGRFSGRQFSNSRSEMNVSTLELGDSALYLCASSPAVYTYNEQFFGPGTRLTVL.

V and J are TRBV19 and TRBJ2-1, with TRBD2 matching 13 bases. This CDR3 is built from 16 residues. V trimming: 8 bases; J trimming: 9 bases; junction bases outside the gene matches: 13. The V gene's germline CDR1 is LNHDA and CDR2 SQIVND (reference sequence). CDR3 in amino acids: CASCFSGTSGKLEQFF. CDR3 DNA sequence: TGTGCCAGTTGTTTCTCCGGGACTAGCGGGAAGCTTGAGCAGTTCTTC.

J is TRBJ2-7 and V is TRBV4-1; 8 bases agree with TRBD1. This CDR3 region has 17 residues. CDR1 MGHRA and CDR2 YSYEKL come from the germline V gene. V shed 4 bases, J shed 5 bases, and the junction held 16 bases outside the gene matches. Written as DNA, the CDR3 is TGCGCCAGCAGCCCCGCGAGTTGGACAGGGAATTCCCACGAGCAGTACTTC. Encoded protein: CASSPASWTGNSHEQYF.

The chain combines TRBV7-9 with TRBJ2-2; D unresolved. The CDR3 runs 13 residues. Germline CDR1 reads SEHNR; CDR2 reads FQNEAQ (reference sequence). V lost 3 bases and J 3 bases, leaving 5 bases between the germline ends. The CDR3 region is CASSFEYTGELFF. The DNA of the CDR3 is TGTGCCAGCAGCTTCGAGTACACCGGGGAGCTGTTTTTT.